This TCR beta chain was sequenced during a study of regulatory T cells in long-lasting Graves disease. The CDR3 is 16 amino acids. Between the trimmed V and J ends, which lost 4 bases and 3 bases, there was a span of 19 bases. Germline V gene data show CDR1 as LNHNV and CDR2 as YYDKDF (reference sequence). In this sample, this clonotype turned up many times. Relying on iRepertoire HTBI primers and Arm-PCR of CDR3 regions, the team built TCR beta libraries. TCRdb called the multiplex PCR reads again in MiXCR, with one record for every CDR3 protein. The repertoire holds more than 350,000 distinct CDR3 sequences, with roughly 21% as singletons. Time point specified: persistent/refractory GD, antithyroid drugs over 5 years with positive TRAb. PBMC-derived RNA was used for the TCR library.

V and J are TRBV15 and TRBJ2-7; D gene unclear. The origin of this receptor is a female donor with Graves disease. The sample in question was peripheral blood mononuclear cells (PBMCs), obtained when the disease was refractory, from a patient treated with antithyroid drugs. The CDR3 protein is CATSTPPRATYYEQYF. CDR3 nucleotide sequence: TGTGCCACCAGCACCCCACCACGGGCCACCTACTACGAGCAGTACTTC.